This T cell receptor (beta chain) was captured by sequencing in a study of CD4 T cells in lung cancer (dated by TCRdb to 2018 to 2020). Turning to the overall study: In the study, blood T cells from NSCLC patients were screened for responses to candidate mutation-encoded neoepitopes, and neoantigen-specific CD4+ T-cell clones and TCRs were isolated. The frequency of neoantigen-specific clonotypes in tumor resections, non-adjacent lung and cultured T-cell products was tracked by TCRB deep sequencing. Before blood donation, treatments including platinum chemotherapy had been received by the patients, and nivolumab or pembrolizumab had been received by some of the patients. Tumor and non-adjacent lung tissue were obtained from a few patients undergoing curative-intent resections for stage I-III non-small cell lung cancer. Lung adenocarcinoma or squamous cell carcinoma was present in the resected patients, who were aged 60 to 69 at blood donation and were mostly former smokers.

Non-adjacent lung tissue was collected from the same resection as far from the malignant lesion as possible, at a distance of at least 3 cm. The method was the immunoSEQ multiplex PCR assay. Qiagen DNeasy or QIAamp micro DNA kits were used to isolate DNA, and the Adaptive Biotechnology human TCRB sequencing kit was used to sequence TCRB. Sequencing of TCRB libraries was performed on an Illumina MiSeq. Under the source paper's analysis protocol: The kit provider's software was used to analyze TCRB sequence data, and Fisher's exact test was applied to assess tumor enrichment of clonotype templates. Imported from immuneACCESS, the table was reduced by TCRdb to in-frame sequences with V and J called. These copies leave out some clones; in studies compared against another copy, an unresolved V gene accounts for under half, and the cause of the remainder is not known. Clonal size and the V and J genes are those of that table, whereas D and trimming came from the DNA. Across this sample there are more than 9,000 clones, with over 65% seen only once. The leading ten clones occupy just over 15% of the sample.

As a fraction of the sample, this clone is medium-sized (0.01 to 0.1%). Its target antigen remains unknown. No base qualities exist here, and no much larger clone lies one base off it. The full study reports these points: Some blood-derived responses might be explained by in vitro priming of naive T cells or cross-reactivity rather than by memory responses to the cancer.

CDR1 MDHEN and CDR2 SYDVKM were looked up in the germline V gene. V loses 10 bases at its end and J loses 7 bases; junction bases beyond the gene matches: 9. The CDR3 measures 13 amino acids from cysteine to phenylalanine. CDR3 DNA only is kept here, 39 bases in frame from base 1. The clonotype originates from a man aged 60 to 75 with non-small cell lung cancer. The chain joins TRBV28 to TRBJ1-4; 7 junctional bases match TRBD1. Material for sequencing was normal lung tissue taken away from the tumor. This receptor carries the CDR3 CATYRGWGEKLFF. DNA sequence: TGTGCCACGTACAGGGGATGGGGTGAAAAACTGTTTTTT.